This record covers a single T cell receptor (beta chain). This CDR3 is built from 16 residues. V was trimmed by 4 bases and J by 4 bases, leaving 19 bases between them. The germline gives CDR1 MNHEY, CDR2 SVGAGI. This entry belongs to a study of blood T cell repertoires in COVID-19. Study overall: Samples representing acute and convalescent COVID-19 were sourced from the United States, Italy and Spain. Sources were T cells, B-cell-depleted T cells, or PBMCs; the material itself was cDNA or gDNA.

Those enrolled in Seattle joined during active infection and were followed longitudinally afterward. In the authors' methods: Quantification of nucleated cells was approximated via reference gene primer amplification. The protocol was immunoSEQ multiplex PCR, while the TCRdb copy is restricted to in-frame clones and leaves out a portion. D and trimming come from the DNA, and the V and J calls and clone size come from that table. The table lists around 220,000 clones, 85% to 90% of them singletons. The chain has TRBV6-5 and TRBJ1-1; tentative D call: TRBD1 (5 bases). The sequenced sample consisted of peripheral blood. This TCR was recovered from a woman aged 45 to 65 with COVID-19, enrolled during active disease. The CDR3 DNA follows: TGTGCCAGCAGTTTCCCGCTCGGAGATAGGGGCACTGAAGCTTTCTTT. Translation: CASSFPLGDRGTEAFF.